This section outlines one TCR beta chain sequence together with its context. Its antigen is undetermined. From germline, CDR1 is LNHDA and CDR2 SQIVND (reference sequence). V lost 7 bases and J lost 5; bases outside the gene matches: 7. The length of the CDR3 is 14 residues. Sequencing used immunoSEQ multiplex PCR; TCRdb keeps in-frame clones, though not all of them. Seen here are some 95,000 clones, 85% to 90% observed once, and the top ten hold roughly 3.7%. This entry is derived from a study of T cell responses to AZD1222 COVID-19 vaccine. Study context: Analyses pooled second doses at about 4 or about 12 weeks. Points from the study as a whole: With two AZD1222 doses given, Spike-specific TCR breadth and depth both rose. There were vaccine-associated CD4 TCRs across spike, dominant at 160-218 and 743-854.

The chain combines TRBV19 with TRBJ1-4; 7 bases agree with TRBD1. This TCR was sampled from an adult in good health. The sample in question was peripheral blood, obtained on day 0 of AZD1222 vaccination. CDR3 residues: CASTRDSGNEKLFF. CDR3 DNA: TGTGCCAGTACCCGGGACAGCGGAAATGAAAAACTGTTTTTT.